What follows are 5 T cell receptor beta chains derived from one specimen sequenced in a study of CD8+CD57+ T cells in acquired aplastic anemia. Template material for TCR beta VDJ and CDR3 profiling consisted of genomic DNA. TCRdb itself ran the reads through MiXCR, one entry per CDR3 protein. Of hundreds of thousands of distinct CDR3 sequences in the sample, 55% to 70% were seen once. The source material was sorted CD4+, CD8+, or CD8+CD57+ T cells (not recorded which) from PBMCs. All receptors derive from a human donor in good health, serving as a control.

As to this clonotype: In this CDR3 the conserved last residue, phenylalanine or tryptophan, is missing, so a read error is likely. CDR3 protein: CASSVGRSSAFL. CDR3 coding DNA: TGCGCCAGCAGCGTGGGACGGAGTAGCGCTTTCCTT. The chain has TRBV5-1 and TRBJ1-1; weak D call: TRBD1 (5 bases). The CDR3 has 12 amino acids. V lost 4 bases to trimming and J lost 11 bases, with 15 bases between them. Germline CDR1 is SGHRS and CDR2 is YFSETQ.

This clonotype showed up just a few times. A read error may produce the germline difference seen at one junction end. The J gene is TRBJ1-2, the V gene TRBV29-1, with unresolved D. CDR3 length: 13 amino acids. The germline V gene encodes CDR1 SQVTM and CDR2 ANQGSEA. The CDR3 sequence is CSVGGWQDYDYTF. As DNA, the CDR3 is TGCAGCGTTGGAGGATGGCAGGACTATGACTACACCTTC.

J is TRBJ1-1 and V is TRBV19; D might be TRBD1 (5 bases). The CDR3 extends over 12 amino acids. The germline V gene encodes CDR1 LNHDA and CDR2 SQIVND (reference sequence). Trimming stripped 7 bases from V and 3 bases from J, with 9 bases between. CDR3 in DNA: TGTGCCAGTACACCGGGACACACTGAAGCTTTCTTT. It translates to CASTPGHTEAFF.

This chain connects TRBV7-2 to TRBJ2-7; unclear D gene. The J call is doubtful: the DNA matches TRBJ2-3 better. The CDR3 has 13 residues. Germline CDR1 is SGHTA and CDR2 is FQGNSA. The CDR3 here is CASTPGSADTQYF. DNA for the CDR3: TGTGCCAGCACCCCCGGCTCGGCAGATACGCAGTATTTT.

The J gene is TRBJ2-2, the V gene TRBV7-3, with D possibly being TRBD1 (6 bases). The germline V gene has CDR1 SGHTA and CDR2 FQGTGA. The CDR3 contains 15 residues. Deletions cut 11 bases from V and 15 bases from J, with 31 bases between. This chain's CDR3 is CAGQFSAANNGDMFF. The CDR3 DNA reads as TGTGCCGGCCAGTTCAGTGCAGCTAACAATGGGGACATGTTTTTT.